This entry concerns a single T cell receptor beta chain. This clonotype was seen a few times. Its antigen remains unidentified. Base qualities are not provided; no much larger clone lies one nucleotide away. This sample is drawn from a study of CD8 T cells in ankylosing spondylitis (dated by TCRdb to 2015 to 2018). A note on the overall study: The study set out to find disease-linked TCR variants by profiling T cell receptor beta repertoires in ankylosing spondylitis patients and healthy donors. Peripheral blood was sampled, and synovial fluid was additionally collected from ankylosing spondylitis patients. The full study cohort was made up of about two dozen ankylosing spondylitis patients and roughly 100 healthy donors. Results and caveats for the whole study, not just this receptor: Blood from ankylosing spondylitis patients appeared to be characterized by a TCR beta motif composed of under 10 highly homologous amino acid variants. Some motif variants were previously reported in synovial fluid and blood of reactive arthritis patients, suggesting common disease-initiation mechanisms. The disease-linked clones were reported as significantly enriched in matched synovial fluid samples from ankylosing spondylitis patients. A CD8+ phenotype was shown by the disease-linked clones, which were found at relatively low frequencies in peripheral blood.

Sequences SGHDT (CDR1) and YYEEEE (CDR2) are obtained from the germline V gene. Trimming at the junction amounts to 1 base on V and 1 base on J, and the germline ends lie 14 bases apart. The CDR3 measures 16 amino acids from cysteine to phenylalanine. Only CDR3 DNA remains: 48 bases, in frame from the first base. Sequenced on an Illumina HiSeq 2500. Quantitative 5'-RACE with molecular barcodes was the method used to prepare the TCR beta libraries. The study's processing was this. A new computational method, built on a probabilistic model of VDJ rearrangement, was used to identify disease-linked TCR variants. Through fastp at Q25 and MiXCR, TCRdb rebuilt clones from the public reads, retaining in-frame beta chains. Each entry is one CDR3 protein sequence, shown with its most common DNA and genes. The V and J calls here are based on TCRdb, not the publication. In this sample the table shows 160,000 or so distinct CDR3 sequences, 9.8% of which occur a single time. Together, the top ten hold about 15% of the sample.

The sample comprised blood, either unsorted or a sorted T cell fraction (not recorded which). The chain links TRBV5-6 with TRBJ1-1; the D gene is not confidently resolved. The receptor was isolated from a female donor with ankylosing spondylitis or in good health (not recorded which). The nucleotides are TGTGCCAGCAGCTTGTTTGGTCTTTCCCGGAACACTGAAGCTTTCTTT. Its amino acids are CASSLFGLSRNTEAFF.